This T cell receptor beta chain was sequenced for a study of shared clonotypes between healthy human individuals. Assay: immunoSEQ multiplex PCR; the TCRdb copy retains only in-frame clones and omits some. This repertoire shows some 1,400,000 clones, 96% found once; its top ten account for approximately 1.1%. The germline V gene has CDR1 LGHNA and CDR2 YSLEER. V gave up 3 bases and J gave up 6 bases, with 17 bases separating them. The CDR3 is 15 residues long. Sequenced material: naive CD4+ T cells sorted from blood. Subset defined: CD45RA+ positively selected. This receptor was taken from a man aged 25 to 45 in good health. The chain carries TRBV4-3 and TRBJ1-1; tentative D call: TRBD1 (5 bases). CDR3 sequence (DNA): TGCGCCAGCAGCCACCGAAGGCAGGGTACCGCTGAAGCTTTCTTT. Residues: CASSHRRQGTAEAFF.